What follows are 5 T cell receptor beta chains derived from one specimen sequenced in a study of blood T cell repertoires in COVID-19. Repertoires were generated with immunoSEQ multiplex PCR, while TCRdb's copy carries only in-frame clones and drops some. The table shows approximately 110,000 clones, with roughly four fifths occurring only once. Input material: peripheral blood. These receptors originate from a man between 65 and 85 years old with active or convalescent COVID-19.

The V gene is TRBV28, the J gene TRBJ1-3; maybe TRBD1 (5 bases). CDR3 length: 14 residues. Germline V lookup: CDR1 MDHEN, CDR2 SYDVKM. V gave up 8 bases and J gave up 0 bases, with 11 bases separating them. The CDR3 bases are TGTGCCAGCCTACAGGAGAGCTCTGGAAACACCATATATTTT. Translation: CASLQESSGNTIYF. Using reference TRBV28 and TRBJ1-3 for the parts outside the CDR3, the full variable domain is DVKVTQSSRYLVKRTGEKVFLECVQDMDHENMFWYRQDPGLGLRLIYFSYDVKMKEKGDIPEGYSVSREKKERFSLILESASTNQTSMYLCASLQESSGNTIYFGEGSWLTVV.

This chain links TRBV5-4 with TRBJ2-3; 7 bases agree with TRBD1. The CDR3 runs 14 residues. Germline CDR1 reads SGHNT; CDR2 reads YYREEE (reference sequence). The V segment lost 4 bases and the J segment 1 base; nucleotides outside the gene matches: 3. The CDR3, as DNA: TGTGCCAGCAGCCAAGGACAGGGCACAGATACGCAGTATTTT. Its translation: CASSQGQGTDTQYF.

J is TRBJ1-5 and V is TRBV3-1 (or the pseudogene TRBV3-2), with D unclear. CDR3 length: 14 residues. The V gene lost 0 bases and the J gene lost 0 bases, with 3 bases spanning the gap. Looked up from germline, CDR1 is LGHDT and CDR2 is YNNKEL (reference sequence). The CDR3 here is CASSQDNSNQPQHF. The CDR3 nucleotides read TGTGCCAGCAGCCAAGATAATAGCAATCAGCCCCAGCATTTT.

The CDR3 spells CASSQDLAGQVNKNTEAFF. The CDR3 nucleotides are TGTGCCAGCAGCCAAGATCTTGCGGGGCAGGTGAACAAGAACACTGAAGCTTTCTTT. The chain uses TRBV4-2 and TRBJ1-1, with D perhaps matching TRBD1 (5 bases). This CDR3 has 19 residues. Germline V gene lookup returns CDR1 LGHNA and CDR2 YNFKEQ. V was cut by 0 bases and J by 1 base, with 21 bases left in between.

V usage is TRBV3-1 (or the pseudogene TRBV3-2) and J usage is TRBJ2-3; TRBD2 aligns across 11 bases. Germline V gives CDR1 LGHDT, CDR2 YNNKEL (reference sequence). V lost 4 bases, J lost 2 bases, and 2 bases stayed unmatched. The CDR3 runs 15 residues. CDR3 sequence (DNA): TGTGCCAGCAGCCCGGGACTAGCGGACACAGATACGCAGTATTTT. As protein: CASSPGLADTDTQYF.